Shown below are 25 T cell receptor beta chains from a single sample sequenced in a study of CD8 T cells in Susac syndrome. A quantity of about 0.5 to 1 ug RNA underwent reverse transcription using random hexamers. TCRdb reprocessed the immunoSEQ multiplex PCR reads with MiXCR, giving one entry per CDR3 protein. The table lists about 76,000 distinct CDR3 sequences, over 75% of them singletons. The source material was CD8+ T cells from PBMCs. Source of these receptors: a human donor with multiple sclerosis.

The chain joins TRBV4-3 to TRBJ2-4; 7 nucleotides align to TRBD2. Per the germline V gene, CDR1 is LGHNA and CDR2 is YSLEER. V dropped 0 bases and J dropped 7; count of bases not matched to a gene: 15. The CDR3 runs 18 residues. For the CDR3, the DNA is TGCGCCAGCAGCCAAGATCGGGGATCAGCGGGAAGTGCGAACATTCAGTACTTC. Translation gives CASSQDRGSAGSANIQYF.

With regard to this clonotype: A junction end diverges from the germline sequence, so it may reflect a read error. This chain uses TRBV28 with TRBJ2-7; a weak D match, TRBD1 (6 bases). The CDR3 has 14 residues. Germline CDR1 MDHEN, CDR2 SYDVKM. In DNA form, the CDR3 reads TGTGCCAGCAGTCCCACCGGGACACCCGATTTCCCGCACTTC. As protein: CASSPTGTPDFPHF.

The chain has TRBV24-1 and TRBJ2-2, with a weak D call TRBD2 (6 bases). V lost 3 bases, J lost 4 bases, and 8 bases lay in between. The CDR3 loop spans 14 amino acids. CDR1 and CDR2 (germline): KGHDR, SFDVKD. The CDR3, as DNA: TGTGCCACCAGTGATCAGCGGGTCACCGGGGAGCTGTTTTTT. Residues: CATSDQRVTGELFF.

V and J are TRBV20-1 and TRBJ2-7, with D possibly matching TRBD1 (5 bases). Germline values: CDR1 DFQATT, CDR2 SNEGSKA (reference sequence). V was trimmed by 3 bases and J by 0 bases, leaving 12 bases between them. CDR3 size: 14 residues. In nucleotides, the CDR3 is TGCAGTGCTAGCCCCAGGGTCAGCTCCTACGAGCAGTACTTC. Protein: CSASPRVSSYEQYF.

J is TRBJ2-1 and V is TRBV6-5; tentatively, D is TRBD2 (6 bases). CDR1 MNHEY and CDR2 SVGAGI come from the germline V gene. Trimming removed 3 bases from V and 5 bases from J, with 8 bases in between. This CDR3 has 13 residues. The CDR3 region has the DNA TGTGCCAGCAGTTATGGGGGGAACAATGAGCAGTTCTTC. Protein: CASSYGGNNEQFF.

The chain has TRBV6-2 or TRBV6-3 and TRBJ2-7; 10 nucleotides match TRBD2. Per the germline V gene, CDR1 is MNHEY and CDR2 is SVGEGT. J gave up 1 base and V 5 bases, and 2 bases lay outside the gene matches. This CDR3 spans 14 amino acids. The CDR3 reads CASSGTSASYEQYF. CDR3 DNA sequence: TGTGCCAGCAGTGGGACTAGCGCATCCTACGAGCAGTACTTC.

V is TRBV3-1 and J is TRBJ2-1; tentatively, D is TRBD2 (7 bases). V lost 5 bases and J lost 7, with 15 bases in between. Germline CDR1 is LGHDT and CDR2 is YNNKEL (reference sequence). CDR3 length: 14 amino acids. The CDR3: CASSSGRGANEQFF. In nucleotides, the CDR3 is TGTGCCAGCAGCTCCGGACGGGGGGCGAATGAGCAGTTCTTC.

This clonotype was seen once. The chain couples TRBV3-1 to TRBJ2-7; no clear D. The ends were cut back, 1 base at V and 5 bases at J, with 9 bases in the middle. Germline V lookup: CDR1 LGHDT, CDR2 YNNKEL (reference sequence). The CDR3 totals 13 residues. CDR3 sequence: CASSQVQSDEQYF. The DNA for the CDR3 is TGTGCCAGCAGCCAAGTCCAGTCCGACGAGCAGTACTTC.

The chain combines TRBV3-1 with TRBJ2-7; D remains unclear. The V gene's germline CDR1 is LGHDT and CDR2 YNNKEL (reference sequence). V gave up 5 bases and J gave up 1 base, with 9 bases separating them. This CDR3 has 13 amino acids. DNA for the CDR3: TGTGCCAGCAGCGGCCTGGGGTCCTACGAGCAGTACTTC. As protein: CASSGLGSYEQYF.

This clonotype was detected once. This chain links TRBV3-1 with TRBJ2-1; TRBD2 matches at 9 bases. Looked up from germline, CDR1 is LGHDT and CDR2 is YNNKEL (reference sequence). CDR3 length equals 17 residues. V was clipped by 0 bases and J by 6 bases; unmatched bases: 9. CDR3 in amino acids: CASSQDPGTSYSNEQFF. In DNA, the CDR3 is TGTGCCAGCAGCCAAGATCCGGGGACTAGCTATTCCAATGAGCAGTTCTTC.

Here the CDR3 DNA reads TGTGCCAGCAGTGATAGCTACGGAGAGGGCCCAACTAATGAAAAACTGTTTTTT. As protein: CASSDSYGEGPTNEKLFF. V and J are TRBV2 and TRBJ1-4; D unresolved. The V and J ends lost 3 bases and 0 bases respectively, with 17 bases between them. Per germline, CDR1 SNHLY and CDR2 FYNNEI. This CDR3 spans 18 amino acids. The variable domain in full, with the rest retrieved from reference TRBV2 and TRBJ1-4, is EPEVTQTPSHQVTQMGQEVILRCVPISNHLYFYWYRQILGQKVEFLVSFYNNEISEKSEIFDDQFSVERPDGSNFTLKIRSTKLEDSAMYFCASSDSYGEGPTNEKLFFGSGTQLSVL.

The rearrangement links TRBV19 to TRBJ2-1; D possibly corresponds to TRBD2 (5 bases). Trimming removed 8 bases at V and 5 bases at J, with 13 bases between. The CDR3 spans 13 residues. Germline loops: CDR1 LNHDA, CDR2 SQIVND (reference sequence). The CDR3 here is CASRQAVNNEQFF. The CDR3 DNA reads TGTGCCAGTCGCCAAGCGGTGAACAATGAGCAGTTCTTC.

The table lists this clonotype with a count of one. V gene TRBV28 combines with J gene TRBJ1-1; tentative D call: TRBD1 (5 bases). This CDR3 comprises 14 residues. Trimming removed 1 base from V and 5 bases from J, with 11 bases in between. Germline CDR1 reads MDHEN; CDR2 reads SYDVKM. The CDR3 region is CASSLSGVVTEAFF. The CDR3 DNA reads as TGTGCCAGCAGTTTATCGGGGGTGGTGACTGAAGCTTTCTTT.

The genes are TRBV19 and TRBJ1-1; D unclear. CDR1 LNHDA and CDR2 SQIVND come from the germline V gene (reference sequence). V lost 4 bases to trimming and J lost 3 bases, with 18 bases between them. The CDR3 is made up of 16 amino acids. The CDR3 protein is CASSTRLPPKDTEAFF. The DNA of the CDR3 is TGTGCCAGTAGTACCCGGTTACCTCCGAAAGACACTGAAGCTTTCTTT.

This clonotype was recorded only once. V usage is TRBV12-3 or TRBV12-4 and J usage is TRBJ2-7; D gene ambiguous. Trimming took off 3 bases at V and 2 bases at J, with 11 bases between the two ends. CDR3 size: 14 residues. CDR3 coding DNA: TGTGCCAGCAGTTTGAGTGGTGGTCCCTACGAGCAGTACTTC. Its protein product is CASSLSGGPYEQYF.

This rearrangement joins TRBV14 to TRBJ2-7; D is uncertain. Trimming removed 5 bases at V and 5 bases at J, with 16 bases between. From germline, CDR1 is SGHDN and CDR2 FVKESK. This CDR3 spans 14 amino acids. Here the CDR3 reads CASSYRISWNEQYF. The CDR3 coding sequence is TGTGCCAGCAGCTACCGGATCAGCTGGAACGAGCAGTACTTC.

The chain is built from TRBV20-1 and TRBJ2-7; perhaps TRBD2 as D (5 bases). V was shortened by 3 bases and J by 4 bases, with 16 bases between the two germline ends. The CDR3 is 14 amino acids. CDR1 is DFQATT, CDR2 SNEGSKA, per germline (reference sequence). The CDR3 DNA follows: TGCAGTGCTAGTACACGGGAAAAGGATTACGAGCAGTACTTC. The encoded protein is CSASTREKDYEQYF.

The V and J genes are TRBV21-1 and TRBJ1-2; TRBD1 reflects the table's D call only, with no check against the DNA. TRBV21-1 is labeled a pseudogene. The CDR3 has 16 residues. CDR3 sequence reads: CASSKVDPGTVYGYTF. CDR3 bases: TGTGCCAGCAGCAAAGTGGATCCAGGGACGGTCTATGGCTACACCTTC.

The J gene is TRBJ1-1, the V gene TRBV9; 7 nucleotides agree with TRBD1. Germline V gene sequence: CDR1 SGDLS, CDR2 YYNGEE. The junction had 15 bases not matched to a gene; V was cut back by 0 bases and J by 1 base. The CDR3 runs 19 residues. CDR3 sequence: CASSVEPGQARSGNTEAFF. The CDR3 DNA is TGTGCCAGCAGCGTAGAGCCCGGACAGGCGCGTTCCGGGAACACTGAAGCTTTCTTT. Filled out from reference TRBV9 and TRBJ1-1, the complete variable domain reads DSGVTQTPKHLITATGQRVTLRCSPRSGDLSVYWYQQSLDQGLQFLIQYYNGEERAKGNILERFSAQQFPDLHSELNLSSLELGDSALYFCASSVEPGQARSGNTEAFFGQGTRLTVV.

The V call is TRBV3-1, the J call TRBJ1-2; 9 bases fit TRBD1. Germline-derived CDR1 and CDR2 are LGHDT and YNNKEL (reference sequence). V shed 0 bases, J shed 0 bases, and the junction held 8 bases outside the gene matches. This CDR3 region has 18 residues. In DNA form, the CDR3 reads TGTGCCAGCAGCCAAGATACGTGGACAGGGGCCCCTAACTATGGCTACACCTTC. This codes for CASSQDTWTGAPNYGYTF. Complete variable domain (other parts from reference TRBV3-1 and TRBJ1-2): DTAVSQTPKYLVTQMGNDKSIKCEQNLGHDTMYWYKQDSKKFLKIMFSYNNKELIINETVPNRFSPKSPDKAHLNLHINSLELGDSAVYFCASSQDTWTGAPNYGYTFGSGTRLTVV.

This chain connects TRBV29-1 to TRBJ2-7, with 7 bases that match TRBD1. The CDR3 runs to 12 residues. The ends lost 5 bases at V and 6 bases at J; junction bases unmatched: 7. The germline gives CDR1 SQVTM, CDR2 ANQGSEA. The CDR3 region is CSVLTGAGEQYF. The CDR3 region has the DNA TGCAGCGTTTTAACAGGGGCCGGCGAGCAGTACTTC.

The chain combines TRBV29-1 with TRBJ1-1; TRBD1 aligns across 7 bases. V was clipped by 6 bases and J by 5 bases; unmatched bases: 6. This CDR3 spans 12 amino acids. Germline CDR1 and CDR2: SQVTM and ANQGSEA. The CDR3 region has the DNA TGCAGCGTCGACCGGGACAGTACTGAAGCTTTCTTT. Encoded protein: CSVDRDSTEAFF.

This clonotype was picked up one time. This rearrangement joins TRBV12-3 or TRBV12-4 to TRBJ1-5; D remains unclear. V shed 3 bases and J shed 6 bases, with 9 bases lying between them. The CDR3 runs 13 residues. DNA for the CDR3: TGTGCCAGCAGTTTGTCGGGCAGTCAGCCCCAGCATTTT. This sequence encodes CASSLSGSQPQHF.

The rearrangement uses TRBV2 and TRBJ1-2; D unresolved. The CDR3 totals 14 residues. V was trimmed by 6 bases and J by 7 bases, leaving 18 bases between them. Germline loops: CDR1 SNHLY, CDR2 FYNNEI. The CDR3 is CASSPQWGSGGYTF. As DNA, the CDR3 is TGTGCCAGCAGCCCCCAATGGGGAAGCGGTGGCTACACCTTC. Full variable domain (missing parts from reference TRBV2 and TRBJ1-2): EPEVTQTPSHQVTQMGQEVILRCVPISNHLYFYWYRQILGQKVEFLVSFYNNEISEKSEIFDDQFSVERPDGSNFTLKIRSTKLEDSAMYFCASSPQWGSGGYTFGSGTRLTVV.

This chain connects TRBV7-9 to TRBJ2-1; D possibly matches TRBD1 or TRBD2 (6 bases each). The CDR3 contains 12 residues. V was pared by 6 bases and J by 9 bases, with 12 bases between. The germline CDR1 and CDR2 sequences are SEHNR and FQNEAQ (reference sequence). The DNA of the CDR3 is TGTGCCAGCAGTCTAGGGGGAGGTGAGCAGTTCTTC. Residues: CASSLGGGEQFF.